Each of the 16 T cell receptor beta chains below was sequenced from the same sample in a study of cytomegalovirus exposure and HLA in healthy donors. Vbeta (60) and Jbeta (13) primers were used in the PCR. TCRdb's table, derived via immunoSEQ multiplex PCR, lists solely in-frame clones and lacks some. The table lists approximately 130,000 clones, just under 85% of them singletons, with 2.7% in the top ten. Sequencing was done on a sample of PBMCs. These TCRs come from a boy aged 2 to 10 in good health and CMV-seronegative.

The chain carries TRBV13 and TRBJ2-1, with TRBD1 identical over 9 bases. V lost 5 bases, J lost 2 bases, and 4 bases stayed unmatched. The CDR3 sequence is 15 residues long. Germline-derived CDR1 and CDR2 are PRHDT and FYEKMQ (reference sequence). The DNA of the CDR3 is TGTGCCAGCAGCGACGGACAGGGGCCCTACAATGAGCAGTTCTTC. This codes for CASSDGQGPYNEQFF.

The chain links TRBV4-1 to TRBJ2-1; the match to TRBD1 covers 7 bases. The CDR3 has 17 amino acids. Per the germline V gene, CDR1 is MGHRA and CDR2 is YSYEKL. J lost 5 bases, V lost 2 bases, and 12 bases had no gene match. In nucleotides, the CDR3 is TGCGCCAGCAGCCAAACTCCGGGACAGCTAACCAACAATGAGCAGTTCTTC. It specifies CASSQTPGQLTNNEQFF.

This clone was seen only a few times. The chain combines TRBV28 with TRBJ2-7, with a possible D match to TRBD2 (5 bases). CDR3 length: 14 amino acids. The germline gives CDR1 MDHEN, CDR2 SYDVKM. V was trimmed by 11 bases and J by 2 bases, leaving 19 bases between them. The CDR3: CASQLRAEAYEQYV. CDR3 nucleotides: TGTGCCTCTCAGTTGAGGGCGGAGGCCTACGAGCAGTACGTC.

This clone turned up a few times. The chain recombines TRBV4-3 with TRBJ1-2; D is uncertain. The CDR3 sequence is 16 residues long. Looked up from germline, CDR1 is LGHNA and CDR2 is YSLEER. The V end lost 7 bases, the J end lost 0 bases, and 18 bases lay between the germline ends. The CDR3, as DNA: TGCGCCAGCACTCCGGTGAAGGGAGATACTAACTATGGCTACACCTTC. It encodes CASTPVKGDTNYGYTF.

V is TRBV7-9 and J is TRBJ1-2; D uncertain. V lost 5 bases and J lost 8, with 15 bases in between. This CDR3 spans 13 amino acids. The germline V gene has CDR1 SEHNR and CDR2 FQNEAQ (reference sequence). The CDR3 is CASSPERVGGYTF. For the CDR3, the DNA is TGTGCCAGCAGCCCAGAGCGGGTCGGAGGCTACACCTTC.

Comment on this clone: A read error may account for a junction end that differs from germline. CDR3 bases: TGTTCCAGCAGCTTTAGCCCGCGGGGACTTACTGGAAACACCATATATTTT. It translates to CSSSFSPRGLTGNTIYF. The chain employs TRBV7-9 and TRBJ1-3; the D gene is possibly TRBD1 (5 bases). The CDR3 covers 17 residues. Germline V gene data show CDR1 as SEHNR and CDR2 as FQNEAQ (reference sequence).

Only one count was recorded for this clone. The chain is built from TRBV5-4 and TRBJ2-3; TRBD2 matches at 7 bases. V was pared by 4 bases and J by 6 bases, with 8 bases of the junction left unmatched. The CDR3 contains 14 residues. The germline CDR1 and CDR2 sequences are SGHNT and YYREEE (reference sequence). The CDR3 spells CASSPGREVDTQYF. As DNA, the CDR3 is TGTGCCAGCAGCCCAGGACGGGAGGTGGATACGCAGTATTTT.

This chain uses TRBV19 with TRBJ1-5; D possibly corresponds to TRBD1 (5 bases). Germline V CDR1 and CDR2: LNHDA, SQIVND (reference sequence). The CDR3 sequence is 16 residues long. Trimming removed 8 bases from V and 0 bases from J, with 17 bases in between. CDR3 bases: TGTGCCAGTTGGGACTTCCAGGGAGGTAGCAATCAGCCCCAGCATTTT. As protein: CASWDFQGGSNQPQHF.

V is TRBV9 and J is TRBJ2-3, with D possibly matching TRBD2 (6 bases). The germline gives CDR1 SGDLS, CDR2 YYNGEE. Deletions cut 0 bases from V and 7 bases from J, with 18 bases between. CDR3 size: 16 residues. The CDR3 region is CASSVEGQGGKNTQYF. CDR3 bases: TGTGCCAGCAGCGTAGAAGGCCAGGGAGGAAAAAATACGCAGTATTTT.

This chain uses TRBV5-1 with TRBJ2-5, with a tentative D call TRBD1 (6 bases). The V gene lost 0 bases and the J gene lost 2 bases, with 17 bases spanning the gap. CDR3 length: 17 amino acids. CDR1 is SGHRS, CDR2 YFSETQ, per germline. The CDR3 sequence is CASSLAVGPQGQETQYF. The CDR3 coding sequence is TGCGCCAGCAGCTTGGCCGTTGGTCCACAGGGTCAAGAGACCCAGTACTTC.

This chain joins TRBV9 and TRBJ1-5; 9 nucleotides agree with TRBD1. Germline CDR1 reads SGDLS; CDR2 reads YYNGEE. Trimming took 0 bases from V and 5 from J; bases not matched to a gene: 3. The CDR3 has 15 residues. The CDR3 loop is CASSVARDRDQPQHF. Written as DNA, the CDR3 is TGTGCCAGCAGCGTAGCTAGGGACAGGGATCAGCCCCAGCATTTT.

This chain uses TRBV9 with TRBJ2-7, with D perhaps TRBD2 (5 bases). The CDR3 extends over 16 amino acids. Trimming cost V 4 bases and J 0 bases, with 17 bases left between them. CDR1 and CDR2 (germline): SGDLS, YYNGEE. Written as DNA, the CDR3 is TGTGCCAGCAGCCCAGGCCCCGGGGTCGACTCCTACGAGCAGTACTTC. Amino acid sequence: CASSPGPGVDSYEQYF.

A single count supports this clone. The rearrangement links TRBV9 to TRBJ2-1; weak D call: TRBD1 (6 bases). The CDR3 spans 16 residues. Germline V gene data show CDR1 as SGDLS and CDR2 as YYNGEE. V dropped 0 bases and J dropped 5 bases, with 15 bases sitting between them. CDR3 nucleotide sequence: TGTGCCAGCAGCGTAGGGGAGACAGGACTTCACAATGAGCAGTTCTTC. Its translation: CASSVGETGLHNEQFF.

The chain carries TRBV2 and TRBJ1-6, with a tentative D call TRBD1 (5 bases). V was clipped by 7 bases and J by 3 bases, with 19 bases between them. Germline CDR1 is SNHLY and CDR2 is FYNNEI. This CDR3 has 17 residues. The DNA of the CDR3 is TGTGCCAGCACCCTTAGGTGGGGCAGGGACTATAATTCACCCCTCCACTTT. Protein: CASTLRWGRDYNSPLHF.

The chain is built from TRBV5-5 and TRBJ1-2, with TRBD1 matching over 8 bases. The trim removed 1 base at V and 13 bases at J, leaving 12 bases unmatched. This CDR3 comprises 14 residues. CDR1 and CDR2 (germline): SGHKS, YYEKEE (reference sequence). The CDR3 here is CASSLLGQGSPGTF. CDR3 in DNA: TGTGCCAGCAGCTTGTTAGGACAGGGAAGCCCTGGCACCTTC.

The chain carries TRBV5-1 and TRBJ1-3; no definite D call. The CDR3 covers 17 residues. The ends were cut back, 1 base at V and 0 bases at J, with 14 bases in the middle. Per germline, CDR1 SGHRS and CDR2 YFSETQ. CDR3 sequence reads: CASSLSSLGDSGNTIYF. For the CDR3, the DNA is TGCGCCAGCAGCTTGTCGTCCCTAGGAGACTCTGGAAACACCATATATTTT.